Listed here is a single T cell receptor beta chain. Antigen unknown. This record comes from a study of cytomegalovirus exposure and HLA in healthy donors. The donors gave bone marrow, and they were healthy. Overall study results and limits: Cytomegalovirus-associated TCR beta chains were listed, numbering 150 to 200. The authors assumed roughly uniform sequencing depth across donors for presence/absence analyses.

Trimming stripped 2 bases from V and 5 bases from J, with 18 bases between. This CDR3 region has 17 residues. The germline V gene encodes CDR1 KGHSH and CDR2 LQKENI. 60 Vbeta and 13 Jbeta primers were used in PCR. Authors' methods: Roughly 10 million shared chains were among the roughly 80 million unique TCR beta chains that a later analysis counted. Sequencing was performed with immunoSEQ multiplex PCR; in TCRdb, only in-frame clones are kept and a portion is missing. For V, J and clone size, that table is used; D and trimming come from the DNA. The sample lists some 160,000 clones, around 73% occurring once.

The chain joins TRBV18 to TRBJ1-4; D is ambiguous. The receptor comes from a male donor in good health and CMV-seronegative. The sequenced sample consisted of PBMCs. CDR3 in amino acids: CASSPMTNLAENEKLFF. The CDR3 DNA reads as TGTGCCAGCTCACCAATGACGAATCTAGCCGAAAATGAAAAACTGTTTTTT.